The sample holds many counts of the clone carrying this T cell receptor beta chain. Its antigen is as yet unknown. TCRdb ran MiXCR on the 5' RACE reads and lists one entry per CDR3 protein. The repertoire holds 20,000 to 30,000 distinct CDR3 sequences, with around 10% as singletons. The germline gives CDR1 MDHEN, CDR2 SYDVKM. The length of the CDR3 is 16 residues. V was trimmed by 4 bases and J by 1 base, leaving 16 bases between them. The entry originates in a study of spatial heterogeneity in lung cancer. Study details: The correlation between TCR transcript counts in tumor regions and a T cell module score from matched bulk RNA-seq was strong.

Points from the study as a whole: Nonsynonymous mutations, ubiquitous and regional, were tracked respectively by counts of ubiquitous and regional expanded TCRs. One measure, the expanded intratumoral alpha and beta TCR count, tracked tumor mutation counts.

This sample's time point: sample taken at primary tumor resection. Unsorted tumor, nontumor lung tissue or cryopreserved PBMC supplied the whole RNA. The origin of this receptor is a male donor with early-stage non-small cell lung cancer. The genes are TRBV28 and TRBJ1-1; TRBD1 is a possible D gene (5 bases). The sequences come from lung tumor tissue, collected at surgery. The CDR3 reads CASSSPYAGSNTEAFF. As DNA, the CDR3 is TGTGCCAGCAGTTCCCCCTACGCAGGGTCGAACACTGAAGCTTTCTTT. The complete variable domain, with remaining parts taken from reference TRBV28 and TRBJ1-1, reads DVKVTQSSRYLVKRTGEKVFLECVQDMDHENMFWYRQDPGLGLRLIYFSYDVKMKEKGDIPEGYSVSREKKERFSLILESASTNQTSMYLCASSSPYAGSNTEAFFGQGTRLTVV.